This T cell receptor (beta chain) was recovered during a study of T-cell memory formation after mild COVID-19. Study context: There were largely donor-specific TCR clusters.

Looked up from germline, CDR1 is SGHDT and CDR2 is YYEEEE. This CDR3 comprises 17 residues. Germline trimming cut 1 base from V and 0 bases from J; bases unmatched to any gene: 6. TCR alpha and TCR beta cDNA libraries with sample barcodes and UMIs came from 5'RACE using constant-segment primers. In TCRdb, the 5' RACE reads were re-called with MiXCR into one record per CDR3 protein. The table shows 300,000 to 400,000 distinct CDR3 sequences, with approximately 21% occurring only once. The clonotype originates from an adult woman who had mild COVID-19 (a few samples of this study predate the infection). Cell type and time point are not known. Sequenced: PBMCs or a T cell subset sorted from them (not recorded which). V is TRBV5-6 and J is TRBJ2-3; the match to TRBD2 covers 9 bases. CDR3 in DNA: TGTGCCAGCAGCTTGCGGGTAGCGGGAGCTAGCACAGATACGCAGTATTTT. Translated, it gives CASSLRVAGASTDTQYF.